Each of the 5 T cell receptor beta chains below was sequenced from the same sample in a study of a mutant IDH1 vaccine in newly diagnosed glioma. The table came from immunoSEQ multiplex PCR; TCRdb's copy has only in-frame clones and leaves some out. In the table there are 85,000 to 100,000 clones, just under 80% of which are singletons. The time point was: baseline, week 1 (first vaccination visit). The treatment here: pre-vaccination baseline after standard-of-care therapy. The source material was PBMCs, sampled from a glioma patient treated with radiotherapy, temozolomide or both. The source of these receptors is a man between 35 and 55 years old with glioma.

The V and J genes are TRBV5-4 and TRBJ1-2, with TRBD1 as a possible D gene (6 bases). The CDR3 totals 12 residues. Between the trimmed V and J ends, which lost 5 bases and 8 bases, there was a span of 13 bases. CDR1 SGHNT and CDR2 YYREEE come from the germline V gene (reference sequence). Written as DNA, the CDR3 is TGTGCCAGCAGTTACGACAGGTCCGGCTACACCTTC. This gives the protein CASSYDRSGYTF.

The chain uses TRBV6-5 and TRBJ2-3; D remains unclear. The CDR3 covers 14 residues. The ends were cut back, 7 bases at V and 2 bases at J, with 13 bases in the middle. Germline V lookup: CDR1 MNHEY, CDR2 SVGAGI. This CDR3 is CASTPAGLTDTQYF. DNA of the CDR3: TGTGCCAGCACCCCGGCCGGGCTCACAGATACGCAGTATTTT.

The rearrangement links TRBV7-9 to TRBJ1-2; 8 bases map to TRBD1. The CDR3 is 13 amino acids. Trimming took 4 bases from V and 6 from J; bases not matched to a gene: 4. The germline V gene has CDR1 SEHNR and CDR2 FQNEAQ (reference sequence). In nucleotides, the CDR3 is TGTGCCAGCAGCTCGGACAGGGAAAATGGCTACACCTTC. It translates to CASSSDRENGYTF.

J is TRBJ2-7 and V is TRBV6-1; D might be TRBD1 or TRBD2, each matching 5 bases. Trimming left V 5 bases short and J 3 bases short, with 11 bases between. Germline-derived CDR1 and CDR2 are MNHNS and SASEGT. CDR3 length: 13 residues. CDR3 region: CASSTGTNYEQYF. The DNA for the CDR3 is TGTGCCAGCAGTACCGGGACCAACTACGAGCAGTACTTC.

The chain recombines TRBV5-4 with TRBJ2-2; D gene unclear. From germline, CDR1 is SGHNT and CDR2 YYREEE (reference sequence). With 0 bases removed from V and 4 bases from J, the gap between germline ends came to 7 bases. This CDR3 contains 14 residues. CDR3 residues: CASSLVTATGELFF. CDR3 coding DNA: TGTGCCAGCAGCTTGGTGACTGCCACCGGGGAGCTGTTTTTT.